The rows below give T cell receptor beta chains drawn from one sample of a study of blood T cells in healthy people across ages. TCRdb ran MiXCR on the 5' RACE reads and lists one entry per CDR3 protein. The profile shows about 800,000 distinct CDR3 sequences, less than 60% of them singletons. Input material: blood. These TCRs come from a man older than 75 in good health. Each CDR3 is given with its conserved first and last residue. Fields, in order: D gene, clone size, V gene, J gene, CDR3 protein, CDR3 DNA. A D gene is named only where the DNA matches it firmly. Not every row has a clone size; where given, it reads once, few, many or a size class.

>.|few|TRBV9|TRBJ2-3
CASSVALVTDTQYF
TGTGCCAGCAGCGTAGCGTTAGTTACCGATACGCAGTATTTT
>.|.|TRBV7-2|TRBJ1-3
CASSLNGLHGDTIYF
TGTGCCAGCAGCTTAAATGGCCTCCATGGGGACACCATATATTTT
>.|.|TRBV18|TRBJ2-7
CASSPGGLVVYNEQYF
TGTGCCAGCTCACCAGGGGGGCTAGTTGTCTACAATGAGCAGTACTTC
>TRBD1|.|TRBV6-5|TRBJ1-1
CASTKGQTNTEAFF
TGTGCCAGCACCAAGGGACAGACGAACACTGAAGCTTTCTTT
>.|.|TRBV10-2|TRBJ2-5
CASSEARGFGTQYF
TGCGCCAGCAGTGAGGCCAGGGGTTTTGGGACCCAGTACTTC
>TRBD2|.|TRBV7-2|TRBJ2-1
CASSARAGDGREQFF
TGTGCCAGCAGCGCCCGAGCGGGAGATGGAAGAGAGCAGTTCTTC
>TRBD1|.|TRBV6-1|TRBJ1-5
CASRRLRTGGDNQPQHF
TGTGCCAGCAGAAGACTTCGGACAGGGGGGGACAATCAGCCCCAGCATTTT
>.|.|TRBV10-3|TRBJ2-1
CAISGTADRETQFF
TGTGCCATCAGTGGGACAGCGGATAGGGAGACCCAGTTCTTC
>TRBD2|.|TRBV7-2|TRBJ2-3
CASSSPRGREDTQYF
TGTGCCAGCAGCTCTCCCCGGGGGAGGGAAGATACGCAGTATTTT
>.|.|TRBV20-1|TRBJ1-1
CSAKRRNTEAFF
TGCAGTGCTAAGCGAAGGAACACTGAAGCTTTCTTT
>TRBD2|.|TRBV29-1|TRBJ2-3
CSVLGLAGDPDTQYF
TGCAGCGTTCTTGGACTAGCGGGAGACCCGGATACGCAGTATTTT
>.|.|TRBV7-7|TRBJ1-2
CATPSGVGGYTF
TGTGCTACCCCTTCAGGGGTAGGCGGCTACACCTTC
>.|few|TRBV29-1|TRBJ2-5
CGETEQETQYF
TGCGGTGAGACGGAACAAGAGACCCAGTACTTC
>TRBD2|.|TRBV11-1|TRBJ2-5
CASSLASGGGLQETQYF
TGTGCCAGCAGCTTAGCTTCTGGCGGGGGACTCCAAGAGACCCAGTACTTC